This T cell receptor beta chain originates from a study of cytomegalovirus exposure and HLA in healthy donors. PCR used 60 Vbeta primers and 13 Jbeta primers. TCRdb keeps only in-frame clones here, not all; method: immunoSEQ multiplex PCR. The repertoire includes a few hundred thousand clones, around 90% of them detected once, and 1.5% to 2% sits in the top ten. The source material was PBMCs. This sequence was found in a girl aged 2-10 years in good health and CMV-seronegative.

CDR3 region: CASTGRGYEQYF. Written as DNA, the CDR3 is TGTGCCAGCACCGGGAGGGGCTACGAGCAGTACTTC. V gene TRBV5-5 combines with J gene TRBJ2-7; 8 bases fit TRBD2. CDR1 is SGHKS and CDR2 is YYEKEE in the germline V gene (reference sequence). The V gene end was trimmed by 6 bases and the J gene end by 3 bases; junction bases not matched to a gene: 2. The CDR3 is 12 residues long.